One and the same sample provided the 8 T cell receptor beta chains below, sequenced in a study of blood T cell repertoires in COVID-19. Clones were read by immunoSEQ multiplex PCR, and TCRdb kept only the in-frame ones, dropping some. The data contain over 250,000 clones, 88% of them seen just once; the ten biggest clones take up 0.9% to 1%. The sample was peripheral blood. The source of these receptors is a woman aged 40 to 50 who had recovered from COVID-19.

This clone was picked up a small number of times. The chain couples TRBV6-5 to TRBJ1-3; D is ambiguous. V was cut by 6 bases and J by 0 bases, with 6 bases left in between. Germline values: CDR1 MNHEY, CDR2 SVGAGI. This CDR3 has 13 amino acids. Written as DNA, the CDR3 is TGTGCCAGCAGCCCCCACTCTGGAAACACCATATATTTT. Translation: CASSPHSGNTIYF.

The chain has TRBV5-1 and TRBJ1-1, with 8 bases aligning to TRBD1. V was clipped by 0 bases and J by 7 bases; unmatched bases: 5. Germline lookup yields CDR1 SGHRS and CDR2 YFSETQ. CDR3 length: 14 amino acids. The CDR3 is CASSLADRGGEAFF. The CDR3 DNA reads TGCGCCAGCAGCTTGGCCGACAGGGGCGGTGAAGCTTTCTTT.

V is TRBV9 and J is TRBJ2-2; TRBD2 agrees at 11 bases. The CDR3 runs to 17 residues. V lost 4 bases and J lost 2; bases outside the gene matches: 7. Looked up from germline, CDR1 is SGDLS and CDR2 is YYNGEE. The CDR3: CASSPAGTSGNTGELFF. CDR3 in DNA: TGTGCCAGCAGCCCCGCGGGGACTAGCGGCAACACCGGGGAGCTGTTTTTT. The complete variable domain, with remaining parts taken from reference TRBV9 and TRBJ2-2, reads DSGVTQTPKHLITATGQRVTLRCSPRSGDLSVYWYQQSLDQGLQFLIQYYNGEERAKGNILERFSAQQFPDLHSELNLSSLELGDSALYFCASSPAGTSGNTGELFFGEGSRLTVL.

The CDR3 loop is CASSLTGGNLGEQYV. In DNA, the CDR3 is TGTGCCAGCAGTCTTACGGGGGGGAATCTAGGCGAGCAGTACGTC. The rearrangement links TRBV3-1 (or the pseudogene TRBV3-2) to TRBJ2-7; 8 nucleotides match TRBD2. CDR1 LGHDT and CDR2 YNNKEL come from the germline V gene (reference sequence). The V gene end was trimmed by 6 bases and the J gene end by 6 bases; junction bases not matched to a gene: 13. The CDR3 totals 15 residues.

The V gene is TRBV6-5, the J gene TRBJ1-5, with D perhaps matching TRBD1 (5 bases). Germline CDR1 and CDR2: MNHEY and SVGAGI. V gave up 7 bases and J gave up 4 bases, with 8 bases separating them. The CDR3 contains 12 residues. The CDR3 DNA reads as TGTGCCAGCATGGGGCCGAATCAGCCCCAGCATTTT. This translates into CASMGPNQPQHF.

The rearrangement joins TRBV15 to TRBJ2-3; possible D gene TRBD2, 5 bases. CDR1 is LNHNV and CDR2 is YYDKDF in the germline V gene (reference sequence). The CDR3 spans 13 residues. The ends were cut back, 4 bases at V and 5 bases at J, with 10 bases in the middle. The CDR3 spells CATSTPSGDTQYF. In DNA, the CDR3 is TGTGCCACCAGCACGCCCAGCGGAGATACGCAGTATTTT.

This rearrangement joins TRBV11-3 to TRBJ1-1; the D is unclear. The CDR3 runs to 11 residues. Germline V gives CDR1 SGHNT, CDR2 YENEEA. Trimming pared 5 bases from V and 6 bases from J, leaving 7 bases between. The CDR3 region has the DNA TGTGCCAGCAGCCTACGATCTGAAGCTTTCTTT. Translated: CASSLRSEAFF.

The chain has TRBV6-5 and TRBJ1-2; 10 bases agree with TRBD1. In germline, CDR1 is MNHEY, CDR2 SVGAGI. V was clipped by 4 bases and J by 4 bases; unmatched bases: 6. The CDR3 has 15 amino acids. The CDR3 is CASSSTGQGSYGYTF. In DNA form, the CDR3 reads TGTGCCAGCAGTTCGACGGGACAGGGGTCCTATGGCTACACCTTC.